This T cell receptor beta chain came from a study of OX40 agonist ivuxolimab in advanced cancers. Study information: Patients received the agonistic anti-OX40 (CD134) antibody ivuxolimab. It was permissible to have had prior anti-PD-1, anti-PD-L1 or anti-CTLA-4 therapy, and more than 30% had some.

Autoimmune disease history or systemic immunosuppression disqualified patients. The CDR3 extends over 12 amino acids. V was shortened by 5 bases and J by 9 bases, with 11 bases between the two germline ends. Germline CDR1 MNHEY, CDR2 SVGAGI. Produced via immunoSEQ multiplex PCR; TCRdb's table is partial and in-frame only. Of over 65,000 clones listed, 85% to 90% were seen once; the top ten hold roughly 2.3%. The TCR comes from an adult with an advanced solid tumor such as melanoma, head and neck, liver or kidney cancer. This chain uses TRBV6-5 with TRBJ1-5; D gene uncertain. The sequenced sample was CD4+ or CD8+ T cells sorted from blood, obtained in a trial of the OX40 agonist ivuxolimab. The CDR3 nucleotides read TGTGCCAGCAGTACCAAACGGGGGCCCCAGCATTTT. The encoded protein is CASSTKRGPQHF.